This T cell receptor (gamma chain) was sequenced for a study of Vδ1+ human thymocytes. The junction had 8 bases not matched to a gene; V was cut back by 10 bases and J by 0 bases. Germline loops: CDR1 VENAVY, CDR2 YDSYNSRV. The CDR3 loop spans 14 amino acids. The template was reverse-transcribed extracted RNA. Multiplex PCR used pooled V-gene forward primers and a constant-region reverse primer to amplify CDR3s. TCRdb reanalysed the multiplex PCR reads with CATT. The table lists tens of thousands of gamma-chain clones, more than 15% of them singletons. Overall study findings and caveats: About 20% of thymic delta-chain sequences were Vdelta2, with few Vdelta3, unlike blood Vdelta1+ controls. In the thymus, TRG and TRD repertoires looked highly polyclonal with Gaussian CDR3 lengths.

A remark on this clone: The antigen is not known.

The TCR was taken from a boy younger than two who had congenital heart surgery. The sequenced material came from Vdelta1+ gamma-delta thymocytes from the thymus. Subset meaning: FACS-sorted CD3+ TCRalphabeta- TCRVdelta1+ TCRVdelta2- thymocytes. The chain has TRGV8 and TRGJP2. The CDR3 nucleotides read TGTGCCACGGTGGGGAATAGTAGTGATTGGATCAAGACGTTT. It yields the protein CATVGNSSDWIKTF.